The 19 T cell receptor beta chains presented below share a single source sample, sequenced in a study of T cells after yellow fever vaccination. Each CDR3 protein is one row after TCRdb ran MiXCR on the 5' RACE reads. This table has fewer than 450,000 distinct CDR3 sequences, around a tenth appearing once. Sequencing used PBMCs, obtained on the day of the first yellow fever vaccination. These receptors all stem from a man between 18 and 29 years old who received the YFV17D yellow fever vaccine.

This clonotype has at least ten counts. The chain combines TRBV5-1 with TRBJ2-7; 8 bases match TRBD1. The CDR3 has 15 residues. The ends lost 0 bases at V and 2 bases at J; junction bases unmatched: 4. Germline-derived CDR1 and CDR2 are SGHRS and YFSETQ. CDR3 nucleotides: TGCGCCAGCAGCTTGGCCGGACAGGGCGCCTACGAGCAGTACTTC. Translating gives CASSLAGQGAYEQYF.

The chain is built from TRBV19 and TRBJ2-7, with TRBD2 identical over 11 bases. J was trimmed by 3 bases and V by 6 bases; bases with no gene match: 13. CDR3 length: 17 amino acids. In germline, CDR1 is LNHDA, CDR2 SQIVND (reference sequence). The CDR3 loop is CASRSLRAGTSGYEQYF. CDR3 DNA: TGTGCCAGTAGATCCCTCCGGGCCGGGACTAGCGGCTACGAGCAGTACTTC. The full variable domain, rest sourced from reference TRBV19 and TRBJ2-7, is DGGITQSPKYLFRKEGQNVTLSCEQNLNHDAMYWYRQDPGQGLRLIYYSQIVNDFQKGDIAEGYSVSREKKESFPLTVTSAQKNPTAFYLCASRSLRAGTSGYEQYFGPGTRLTVT.

Written as DNA, the CDR3 is TGTGCCAGCAGTGATCCGGGACATTCACAAGAGACCCAGTACTTC. This codes for CASSDPGHSQETQYF. The chain joins TRBV2 to TRBJ2-5; possible D gene TRBD1, 6 bases. V lost 3 bases and J lost 2, with 13 bases in between. This CDR3 spans 15 amino acids. Looked up from germline, CDR1 is SNHLY and CDR2 is FYNNEI.

The J gene is TRBJ2-5, the V gene TRBV12-3 or TRBV12-4; no reliable D call. With 5 bases removed from V and 3 bases from J, the gap between germline ends came to 16 bases. The CDR3 sequence is 15 residues long. In DNA form, the CDR3 reads TGTGCCAGCAGTCCACATCCGGGTGTAGAAGAGACCCAGTACTTC. Its protein is CASSPHPGVEETQYF.

This clonotype came up a few times. The CDR3 region has the DNA TGTGCCACCGGAACAGGGGCCTTTAGCACAGATACGCAGTATTTT. Its translation: CATGTGAFSTDTQYF. V is TRBV24-1 and J is TRBJ2-3; 7 bases are a match to TRBD1. The length of the CDR3 is 15 residues. Trimming took 9 bases from V and 0 from J; bases not matched to a gene: 8. Germline CDR1 and CDR2: KGHDR and SFDVKD.

CDR3 sequence (DNA): TGTGCCAGCAGCCCCCGACAGGGGGAGTCTGACGAGCAGTACGTC. It specifies CASSPRQGESDEQYV. The chain recombines TRBV7-4 with TRBJ2-7; 9 nucleotides line up with TRBD1. The CDR3 spans 15 residues. The germline gives CDR1 SGHVT, CDR2 SQSDAQ. Trimming cost V 5 bases and J 5 bases; bases outside gene matches: 10.

This clonotype was observed a few times. The gene calls are TRBV7-9 and TRBJ2-3; TRBD1 is a possible D gene (6 bases). The germline V and J ends were trimmed by 4 bases and 3 bases, with 17 bases remaining between them. This CDR3 spans 16 amino acids. The germline gives CDR1 SEHNR, CDR2 FQNEAQ (reference sequence). CDR3 residues: CASSSSGAVGTDTQYF. The CDR3 DNA reads TGTGCCAGCAGCTCCTCAGGGGCTGTGGGAACAGATACGCAGTATTTT. Drawing the rest from reference TRBV7-9 and TRBJ2-3, the complete variable domain is DTGVSQNPRHKITKRGQNVTFRCDPISEHNRLYWYRQTLGQGPEFLTYFQNEAQLEKSRLLSDRFSAERPKGSFSTLEIQRTEQGDSAMYLCASSSSGAVGTDTQYFGPGTRLTVL.

This clonotype was seen many times. The chain joins TRBV25-1 to TRBJ1-1, with 9 positions matching TRBD1. Trimming took 6 bases from V and 2 from J; bases not matched to a gene: 10. The CDR3 spans 16 residues. Germline CDR1 reads MGHDK; CDR2 reads SYGVNS. The CDR3 here is CASRQTGTGKNTEAFF. DNA for the CDR3: TGTGCCAGCAGACAAACCGGGACAGGGAAAAACACTGAAGCTTTCTTT.

The chain employs TRBV12-3 or TRBV12-4 and TRBJ1-4; the match to TRBD1 covers 9 bases. The CDR3 loop spans 13 amino acids. V lost 6 bases, J lost 8 bases, and 4 bases stayed unmatched. CDR3 region: CASRRTGDEKLFF. CDR3 sequence (DNA): TGTGCCAGCAGACGGACAGGGGACGAAAAACTGTTTTTT.

The J gene is TRBJ2-7, the V gene TRBV7-2; 7 bases agree with TRBD1. This CDR3 contains 15 residues. V was clipped by 5 bases and J by 3 bases; unmatched bases: 10. The germline gives CDR1 SGHTA, CDR2 FQGNSA. The CDR3 DNA follows: TGTGCCAGCAGCCAAACTAGGGCAGGGGGCTACGAGCAGTACTTC. It is translated as CASSQTRAGGYEQYF.

This chain joins TRBV7-2 and TRBJ1-6; D gene uncertain. CDR1 SGHTA and CDR2 FQGNSA come from the germline V gene. Trimming left V 3 bases short and J 4 bases short, with 10 bases between. CDR3 length: 15 residues. The CDR3 loop is CASSFNAQYNSPLHF. The CDR3 coding sequence is TGTGCCAGCAGCTTCAATGCGCAATATAATTCACCCCTCCACTTT.

This clonotype was counted between two and nine times. The chain employs TRBV18 and TRBJ2-7; perhaps TRBD2 as D (5 bases). The V and J ends lost 6 bases and 7 bases respectively, with 13 bases between them. The CDR3 length is 12 residues. The germline V gene has CDR1 KGHSH and CDR2 LQKENI. The CDR3 nucleotides read TGTGCCAGCTCCCCCCAGGAGGAGGAGCAGTACTTC. Translating gives CASSPQEEEQYF.

This chain uses TRBV7-2 with TRBJ1-5; D unclear. V was pared by 5 bases and J by 7 bases, with 15 bases between. The germline V gene encodes CDR1 SGHTA and CDR2 FQGNSA. The CDR3 extends over 14 amino acids. The CDR3 protein is CASSKGAGGQPQHF. CDR3 in DNA: TGTGCCAGCAGCAAGGGAGCCGGTGGCCAGCCCCAGCATTTT.

This clonotype appeared a few times. For the CDR3, the DNA is TGCGCCAGCAGCTTAGCGGGGGTTAACAATGAGCAGTTCTTC. Translated: CASSLAGVNNEQFF. The chain carries TRBV4-1 and TRBJ2-1; 9 bases match TRBD2. The CDR3 is 14 amino acids. J was trimmed by 5 bases and V by 5 bases; bases with no gene match: 4. CDR1 is MGHRA and CDR2 is YSYEKL in the germline V gene.

This clonotype was counted ten times or more. Sequence at one end of the junction differs from germline and may be a read error. This chain joins TRBV5-1 and TRBJ2-2, with D tentatively TRBD1 (6 bases). Germline CDR1 reads SGHRS; CDR2 reads YFSETQ. The CDR3 loop spans 15 amino acids. The CDR3 spells CASSSGQLNTGELFF. The CDR3 region has the DNA TGTGCCAGCAGCTCTGGACAGCTCAACACCGGGGAGCTGTTTTTT. The whole variable domain, filled in from reference TRBV5-1 and TRBJ2-2, reads KAGVTQTPRYLIKTRGQQVTLSCSPISGHRSVSWYQQTPGQGLQFLFEYFSETQRNKGNFPGRFSGRQFSNSRSEMNVSTLELGDSALYLCASSSGQLNTGELFFGEGSRLTVL.

This clonotype has ten or more counts. A read error may produce the germline difference seen at one junction end. This sequence joins TRBV5-1 and TRBJ1-1, with D hard to call. Looked up from germline, CDR1 is SGHRS and CDR2 is YFSETQ. The CDR3 contains 13 residues. CDR3 region: CASSLGLNTEAFF. CDR3 DNA sequence: TGTGCCAGCAGTCTGGGGTTGAACACTGAAGCTTTCTTT.

This clonotype has a count of ten or more. The genes are TRBV7-2 and TRBJ2-3, with D maybe TRBD2 (6 bases). Trimming pared 5 bases from V and 0 bases from J, leaving 9 bases between. Germline V gene sequence: CDR1 SGHTA, CDR2 FQGNSA. This CDR3 contains 14 residues. The chain's CDR3 is CASSPGLSTDTQYF. CDR3 bases: TGTGCCAGCAGCCCGGGACTCAGCACAGATACGCAGTATTTT.

This clonotype showed up just a few times. The rearrangement links TRBV7-8 to TRBJ2-3; D not resolved. The germline V and J ends were trimmed by 5 bases and 1 base, with 16 bases remaining between them. The CDR3 extends over 16 amino acids. Germline CDR1 is SGHVS and CDR2 is FQNEAQ. Here the CDR3 DNA reads TGTGCCAGCAGCCAGACATCCAGGAAGCGCACAGATACGCAGTATTTT. Its translation is CASSQTSRKRTDTQYF.

This clonotype appeared a few times. The genes are TRBV12-3 or TRBV12-4 and TRBJ2-1; D is perhaps TRBD1 (6 bases). Trimming took off 6 bases at V and 4 bases at J, with 16 bases between the two ends. The CDR3 is made up of 15 amino acids. CDR3 bases: TGTGCCAGCAGCAAGCAGGGGCGAGGTTACAATGAGCAGTTCTTC. Residues: CASSKQGRGYNEQFF.